One sample yielded the 14 T cell receptor beta chains listed below, sequenced in a study of monozygotic twins with inflammatory bowel disease. Reprocessing the 5' RACE reads, TCRdb reports a single entry for every CDR3 protein and omits DNA. The table for this sample gives over 110,000 distinct CDR3 sequences. Sequencing was done on a sample of blood. The receptors come from a human donor with ulcerative colitis or Crohn's disease, or a healthy co-twin of an affected twin (not recorded which).

The gene calls are TRBV7-2 and TRBJ1-1. Germline values: CDR1 SGHTA, CDR2 FQGNSA. The CDR3 contains 14 residues. The CDR3 protein is CASSLGNMNTEAFF.

The rearrangement joins TRBV12-3 or TRBV12-4 to TRBJ2-5; the TCRdb D gene call, TRBD2, has no DNA to confirm it. The CDR3 is made up of 17 amino acids. The CDR3 spells CASSLAQLAGGQETQYF.

The gene calls are TRBV7-2 and TRBJ2-7; the TRBD2 assignment by TCRdb is unverifiable without DNA. This CDR3 is built from 14 residues. The germline V gene has CDR1 SGHTA and CDR2 FQGNSA. This chain's CDR3 is CASSSPGLSYEQYF.

V usage is TRBV6-1 and J usage is TRBJ1-2. The CDR3 spans 14 residues. The germline V gene has CDR1 MNHNS and CDR2 SASEGT. CDR3 amino acids: CASSEQGSGYGYTF.

This sequence joins TRBV5-4 and TRBJ2-1; no DNA is available, so the TRBD2 call from TCRdb remains unchecked. Germline-derived CDR1 and CDR2 are SGHNT and YYREEE (reference sequence). CDR3 length: 15 amino acids. CDR3 sequence reads: CASSSRTSGGAEQFF.

The chain links TRBV20-1 to TRBJ1-4; TCRdb returns TRBD1, unconfirmable since there is no DNA. The germline V gene has CDR1 DFQATT and CDR2 SNEGSKA (reference sequence). The CDR3 has 15 residues. CDR3 protein: CSAPIGDSSNEKLFF.

This rearrangement joins TRBV28 to TRBJ2-3; TCRdb returns TRBD2, unconfirmable since there is no DNA. Per germline, CDR1 MDHEN and CDR2 SYDVKM. The CDR3 has 16 amino acids. Here the CDR3 reads CASSSLAGPSTDTQYF.

This chain joins TRBV2 and TRBJ2-1; checking the TCRdb D call of TRBD1 is not possible without DNA. The CDR3 runs to 15 residues. Germline assignment: CDR1 SNHLY and CDR2 FYNNEI. The chain's CDR3 is CASSGVSVGQGVKFF.

The V and J genes are TRBV12-3 or TRBV12-4 and TRBJ1-2; TCRdb selects TRBD1, and the lack of DNA leaves this call unchecked. The CDR3 is made up of 16 amino acids. The CDR3 reads CASSPTGTAVASGYTF.

The chain employs TRBV10-1 and TRBJ2-3; without DNA, the TCRdb call of TRBD2 cannot be checked. This CDR3 is 17 amino acids long. Germline assignment: CDR1 WNHNN and CDR2 SYGVQD (reference sequence). CDR3 residues: CASSELGTFTSTDTQYF.

This chain links TRBV10-3 with TRBJ2-3; TCRdb designates TRBD1, a call that cannot be tested without DNA. This CDR3 comprises 13 residues. Germline V gives CDR1 ENHRY, CDR2 SYGVKD. This chain's CDR3 is CASRPRETDTQYF.

The J gene is TRBJ2-2, the V gene TRBV5-1; the TCRdb call, TRBD2, lacks DNA for checking. Per germline, CDR1 SGHRS and CDR2 YFSETQ. The CDR3 consists of 16 residues. The CDR3 sequence is CASSLGARTNTGELFF.

The chain employs TRBV5-1 and TRBJ2-3; there is no DNA to check the TCRdb D call of TRBD1. The germline V gene encodes CDR1 SGHRS and CDR2 YFSETQ. The CDR3 covers 16 residues. The CDR3 region is CASSLDGGGSLDTQYF.

The chain is built from TRBV27 and TRBJ2-3. Germline V lookup: CDR1 MNHEY, CDR2 SMNVEV (reference sequence). The CDR3 length is 13 residues. The CDR3 region is CASSFKRADTQYF.